The clone carrying this TCR beta chain came up once. The sample comes from a study of regulatory T cells in long-lasting Graves disease. V was pared by 5 bases and J by 0 bases, with 13 bases of the junction left unmatched. CDR3 length: 18 amino acids. The time point: newly diagnosed GD, antithyroid drugs for less than 3 months. TCR sequences were obtained from RNA taken from PBMCs. HTBI primers from iRepertoire and Arm-PCR of CDR3 regions yielded the TCR beta libraries. TCRdb itself ran the multiplex PCR reads through MiXCR, one entry per CDR3 protein. The table shows some 250,000 distinct CDR3 sequences, with 15% to 20% occurring only once.

This chain joins TRBV12-3 or TRBV12-4 and TRBJ2-3; the match to TRBD2 covers 8 bases. The clonotype originates from a female donor with Graves disease. The specimen was peripheral blood mononuclear cells (PBMCs), collected at new diagnosis, from a patient treated with antithyroid drugs. The CDR3 spells CASSRPTSGTSSTDTQYF. CDR3 DNA sequence: TGTGCCAGCAGTCGCCCCACTAGCGGAACTTCTAGCACAGATACGCAGTATTTT.